The next 21 T cell receptor beta chains were all read from a single sample in a study of T cell responses to AZD1222 COVID-19 vaccine. The table came from immunoSEQ multiplex PCR; TCRdb's copy has only in-frame clones and leaves some out. The sample includes around 78,000 clones, 75% to 90% seen only once; the top ten take 1.3% to 1.5%. This sample comprised peripheral blood, obtained 28 days after the second AZD1222 dose. All receptors derive from an adult who received the AZD1222 COVID-19 vaccine.

The J gene is TRBJ1-1, the V gene TRBV12-3 or TRBV12-4, with D tentatively TRBD1 (6 bases). The CDR3 contains 13 residues. The V gene lost 7 bases and the J gene lost 6 bases, with 15 bases spanning the gap. CDR3 in amino acids: CASTQGSRAEAFF. CDR3 nucleotide sequence: TGTGCCAGCACACAGGGATCAAGGGCTGAAGCTTTCTTT.

This clone appeared a few times. The rearrangement joins TRBV19 to TRBJ1-5, with D possibly being TRBD1 (6 bases). CDR1 LNHDA and CDR2 SQIVND come from the germline V gene (reference sequence). This CDR3 spans 15 amino acids. Between the trimmed V and J ends, which lost 3 bases and 2 bases, there was a span of 11 bases. The DNA of the CDR3 is TGTGCCAGTAGTATCACCCGGGGGCGCAATCAGCCCCAGCATTTT. This gives the protein CASSITRGRNQPQHF. The full variable domain, its missing parts supplied by reference TRBV19 and TRBJ1-5, is DGGITQSPKYLFRKEGQNVTLSCEQNLNHDAMYWYRQDPGQGLRLIYYSQIVNDFQKGDIAEGYSVSREKKESFPLTVTSAQKNPTAFYLCASSITRGRNQPQHFGDGTRLSIL.

This clone was seen just once. This chain connects TRBV11-2 to TRBJ2-7, with 11 bases that match TRBD2. Germline V gene data show CDR1 as SGHAT and CDR2 as FQNNGV. The V segment lost 3 bases and the J segment 9 bases; nucleotides outside the gene matches: 13. The CDR3 loop spans 16 amino acids. CDR3 nucleotide sequence: TGTGCCAGCAGCTTTAGCGGGGGGGCCTATAGACTGACGCAGTACTTC. It translates to CASSFSGGAYRLTQYF.

The table lists this clone with a count of one. The chain recombines TRBV5-1 with TRBJ2-7; 11 positions match TRBD2. The V gene's germline CDR1 is SGHRS and CDR2 YFSETQ. The V segment lost 4 bases and the J segment 6 bases; nucleotides outside the gene matches: 6. This CDR3 comprises 14 residues. The CDR3 DNA is TGCGCCAGCAGCACCAGACTAGCGGGGTCCGAGCAGTACTTC. Amino acid sequence: CASSTRLAGSEQYF. The entire variable domain, with the rest obtained from reference TRBV5-1 and TRBJ2-7, is as follows: KAGVTQTPRYLIKTRGQQVTLSCSPISGHRSVSWYQQTPGQGLQFLFEYFSETQRNKGNFPGRFSGRQFSNSRSEMNVSTLELGDSALYLCASSTRLAGSEQYFGPGTRLTVT.

The chain has TRBV6-5 and TRBJ2-2, with 9 nucleotides matching TRBD2. The CDR3 totals 14 residues. Germline assignment: CDR1 MNHEY and CDR2 SVGAGI. The ends lost 6 bases at V and 5 bases at J; junction bases unmatched: 4. CDR3 coding DNA: TGTGCCAGCAGACTACTAGCGGGTACCGGGGAGCTGTTTTTT. This encodes CASRLLAGTGELFF.

V and J are TRBV9 and TRBJ1-3; 8 bases agree with TRBD1. Looked up from germline, CDR1 is SGDLS and CDR2 is YYNGEE. CDR3 length equals 15 residues. V was clipped by 4 bases and J by 3 bases; unmatched bases: 6. CDR3 in amino acids: CASSLQGAGGNTIYF. CDR3 DNA sequence: TGTGCCAGCAGCCTCCAGGGGGCTGGTGGAAACACCATATATTTT.

The J gene is TRBJ2-7, the V gene TRBV7-2; D gene uncertain. Germline lookup yields CDR1 SGHTA and CDR2 FQGNSA. V was trimmed by 6 bases and J by 3 bases, leaving 12 bases between them. CDR3 length equals 13 residues. CDR3 sequence (DNA): TGTGCCAGCAGTTCATGGCCGGGCTACGAGCAGTACTTC. This codes for CASSSWPGYEQYF.

CDR3 in amino acids: CASSREFTVSGSGEKLFF. As DNA, the CDR3 is TGTGCCAGCAGTCGAGAGTTTACTGTTTCAGGGTCGGGTGAAAAACTGTTTTTT. The genes are TRBV28 and TRBJ1-4, with D maybe TRBD1 (5 bases). In germline, CDR1 is MDHEN, CDR2 SYDVKM. Trimming removed 5 bases from V and 7 bases from J, with 26 bases in between. The CDR3 runs 18 residues.

The chain uses TRBV30 and TRBJ1-2; D not resolved. The CDR3 runs 15 residues. Germline CDR1 is GTSNPN and CDR2 is SVGIG (reference sequence). Trimming left V 3 bases short and J 8 bases short, with 22 bases between. CDR3 sequence reads: CAWRPFLQWSNGYTF. The CDR3 region has the DNA TGTGCCTGGAGACCCTTCCTCCAATGGAGTAACGGCTACACCTTC. Using reference TRBV30 and TRBJ1-2 for the parts outside the CDR3, the full variable domain is SQTIHQWPATLVQPVGSPLSLECTVEGTSNPNLYWYRQAAGRGLQLLFYSVGIGQISSEVPQNLSASRPQDRQFILSSKKLLLSDSGFYLCAWRPFLQWSNGYTFGSGTRLTVV.

The genes are TRBV18 and TRBJ2-7, with 11 bases lining up with TRBD2. This CDR3 contains 18 residues. The trim removed 2 bases at V and 5 bases at J, leaving 14 bases unmatched. The V gene's germline CDR1 is KGHSH and CDR2 LQKENI. The CDR3 nucleotides are TGTGCCAGCTCACCAATGACAGCTAACCTAGCGGGGGGAAACGAGCAGTACTTC. The encoded protein is CASSPMTANLAGGNEQYF. Complete variable domain (other parts from reference TRBV18 and TRBJ2-7): NAGVMQNPRHLVRRRGQEARLRCSPMKGHSHVYWYRQLPEEGLKFMVYLQKENIIDESGMPKERFSAEFPKEGPSILRIQQVVRGDSAAYFCASSPMTANLAGGNEQYFGPGTRLTVT.

The chain links TRBV4-2 to TRBJ2-1, with TRBD2 matching over 7 bases. This CDR3 comprises 17 residues. After removal of 1 base from V and 0 bases from J, the junction contained 6 bases not matched to a gene. Per the germline V gene, CDR1 is LGHNA and CDR2 is YNFKEQ. CDR3 bases: TGTGCCAGCAGCCAAGGGGGAGCGGGGAGCTCCTACAATGAGCAGTTCTTC. Translating gives CASSQGGAGSSYNEQFF.

The table lists this clone with a count of one. V usage is TRBV5-8 and J usage is TRBJ1-4; D is perhaps TRBD1 (6 bases). CDR3 length: 12 residues. Between the trimmed V and J ends, which lost 6 bases and 5 bases, there was a span of 8 bases. Germline CDR1 reads SGHTS; CDR2 reads YDEGEE. The CDR3 loop reads CASNRVNEKLFF. CDR3 nucleotides: TGTGCCAGCAACAGGGTGAATGAAAAACTGTTTTTT.

This sequence joins TRBV5-8 and TRBJ2-2; D ambiguous. From germline, CDR1 is SGHTS and CDR2 YDEGEE. The length of the CDR3 is 14 residues. Between the trimmed V and J ends, which lost 0 bases and 3 bases, there was a span of 6 bases. The CDR3, as DNA: TGTGCCAGCAGCTTGGGTGGAGACACCGGGGAGCTGTTTTTT. Translated, it gives CASSLGGDTGELFF.

The chain is built from TRBV18 and TRBJ1-5; D not resolved. V lost 3 bases, J lost 4 bases, and 7 bases lay in between. This CDR3 is built from 13 residues. The V gene's germline CDR1 is KGHSH and CDR2 LQKENI. CDR3 residues: CASSPAGNQPQHF. DNA of the CDR3: TGTGCCAGCTCACCGGCGGGTAATCAGCCCCAGCATTTT.

The chain uses TRBV2 and TRBJ1-2, with 7 bases that match TRBD1. The germline CDR1 and CDR2 sequences are SNHLY and FYNNEI. Unmatched junction bases numbered 9, after V lost 7 bases and J lost 1 base. The CDR3 spans 15 residues. CDR3 sequence (DNA): TGTGCCAGCACCCAAGGGGCAGGGGGTAACTATGGCTACACCTTC. It translates to CASTQGAGGNYGYTF.

The CDR3 bases are TGTGCCAGCAGCTGGGATTTCAGCTCCTATAATTCACCCCTCCACTTT. It translates to CASSWDFSSYNSPLHF. The rearrangement uses TRBV28 and TRBJ1-6; no definite D call. Germline CDR1 reads MDHEN; CDR2 reads SYDVKM. With 6 bases removed from V and 0 bases from J, the gap between germline ends came to 12 bases. The CDR3 runs 16 residues.

This sequence joins TRBV19 and TRBJ1-1, with 10 bases lining up with TRBD1. The CDR3 spans 18 residues. V shed 5 bases, J shed 0 bases, and the junction held 12 bases outside the gene matches. Germline CDR1 and CDR2: LNHDA and SQIVND (reference sequence). The CDR3: CASSSPGQGPRLNTEAFF. Here the CDR3 DNA reads TGTGCCAGTAGTTCCCCGGGACAGGGGCCTCGTTTGAACACTGAAGCTTTCTTT.

The rearrangement uses TRBV6-5 and TRBJ1-5; maybe TRBD1 (5 bases). The V gene's germline CDR1 is MNHEY and CDR2 SVGAGI. Trimming took off 0 bases at V and 7 bases at J, with 7 bases between the two ends. The CDR3 sequence is 13 residues long. This chain's CDR3 is CASSYSSGQPQHF. The DNA for the CDR3 is TGTGCCAGCAGTTACTCATCAGGGCAGCCCCAGCATTTT.

The chain combines TRBV3-1 (or the pseudogene TRBV3-2) with TRBJ2-7, with 14 bases matching TRBD2. With 4 bases clipped from V and 6 bases from J, the junction kept 11 bases outside the gene matches. The CDR3 runs 17 residues. Germline V lookup: CDR1 LGHDT, CDR2 YNNKEL (reference sequence). Here the CDR3 reads CASSPWGTSGGGGEQYF. The CDR3 DNA is TGTGCCAGCAGCCCCTGGGGGACTAGCGGGGGTGGCGGCGAGCAGTACTTC.

The V gene is TRBV5-1, the J gene TRBJ2-7, with TRBD1 matching 10 bases. From germline, CDR1 is SGHRS and CDR2 YFSETQ. V lost 4 bases and J lost 4; bases outside the gene matches: 8. The CDR3 is 15 residues long. In DNA, the CDR3 is TGCGCCAGCAGCCCCTCCGGGACAGGGGTTTACGAGCAGTACTTC. This gives the protein CASSPSGTGVYEQYF.

The sample holds one count of this clone. J is TRBJ1-4 and V is TRBV2; no definite D call. The CDR3 has 14 amino acids. The V and J ends lost 6 bases and 0 bases respectively, with 8 bases between them. Germline values: CDR1 SNHLY, CDR2 FYNNEI. CDR3 DNA: TGTGCCAGCAGAGACACCTCAACTAATGAAAAACTGTTTTTT. Translated, it gives CASRDTSTNEKLFF.